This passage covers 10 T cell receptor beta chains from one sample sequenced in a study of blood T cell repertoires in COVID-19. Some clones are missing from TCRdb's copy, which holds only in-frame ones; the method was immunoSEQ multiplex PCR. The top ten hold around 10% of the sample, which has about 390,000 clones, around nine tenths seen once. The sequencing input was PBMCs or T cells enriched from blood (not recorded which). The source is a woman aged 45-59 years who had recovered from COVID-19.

CDR3 nucleotides: TGTGCCAGCAGTTATCAGGACCAAGAGACCCAGTACTTC. It translates to CASSYQDQETQYF. This chain joins TRBV6-5 and TRBJ2-5; D call uncertain. The CDR3 is 13 residues long. Germline V CDR1 and CDR2: MNHEY, SVGAGI. Trimming removed 3 bases from V and 0 bases from J, with 5 bases in between.

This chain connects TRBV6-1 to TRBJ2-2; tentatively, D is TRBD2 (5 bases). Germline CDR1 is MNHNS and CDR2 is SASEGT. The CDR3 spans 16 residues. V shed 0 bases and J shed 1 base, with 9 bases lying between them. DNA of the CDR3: TGTGCCAGCAGTGAAGCATCTAGCTTGAACACCGGGGAGCTGTTTTTT. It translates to CASSEASSLNTGELFF.

The CDR3 DNA is TGTGCCAGCAGCTTAGAGAACACCTGGTCGGCGGTGGGCACAGATACGCAGTATTTT. Protein: CASSLENTWSAVGTDTQYF. V and J are TRBV13 and TRBJ2-3; D is unclear. The germline V and J ends were trimmed by 1 base and 1 base, with 21 bases remaining between them. CDR1 PRHDT and CDR2 FYEKMQ come from the germline V gene (reference sequence). The CDR3 sequence is 19 residues long. Combining the CDR3 with reference TRBV13 and TRBJ2-3 gives the whole variable domain AAGVIQSPRHLIKEKRETATLKCYPIPRHDTVYWYQQGPGQDPQFLISFYEKMQSDKGSIPDRFSAQQFSDYHSELNMSSLELGDSALYFCASSLENTWSAVGTDTQYFGPGTRLTVL.

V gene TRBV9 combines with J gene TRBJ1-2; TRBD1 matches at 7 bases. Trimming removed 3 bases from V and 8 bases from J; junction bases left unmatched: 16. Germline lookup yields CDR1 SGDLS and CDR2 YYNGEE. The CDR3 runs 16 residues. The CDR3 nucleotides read TGTGCCAGCAGCGCCAACTACCGGGACAGACAACTGGGCTACACCTTC. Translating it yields CASSANYRDRQLGYTF.

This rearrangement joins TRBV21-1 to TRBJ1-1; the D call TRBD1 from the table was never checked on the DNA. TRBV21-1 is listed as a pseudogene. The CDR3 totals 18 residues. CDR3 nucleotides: TGTGCCAGCAGCCAAATCCCCAAGGGGGCAGGGGAAGGGGCTGAAGCTTTCTTT. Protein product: CASSQIPKGAGEGAEAFF.

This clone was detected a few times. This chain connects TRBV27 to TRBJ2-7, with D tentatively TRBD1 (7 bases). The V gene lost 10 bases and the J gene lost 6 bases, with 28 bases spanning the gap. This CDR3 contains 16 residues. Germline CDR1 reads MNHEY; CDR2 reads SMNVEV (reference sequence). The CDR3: CANIIGGRQGGGEQYF. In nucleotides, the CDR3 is TGTGCCAATATAATTGGTGGTCGGCAGGGGGGAGGCGAGCAGTACTTC.

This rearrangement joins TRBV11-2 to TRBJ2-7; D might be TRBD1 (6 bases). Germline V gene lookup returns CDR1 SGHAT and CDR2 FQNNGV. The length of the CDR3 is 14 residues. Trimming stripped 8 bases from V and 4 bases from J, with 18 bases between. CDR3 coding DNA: TGTGCCAGCGGGATGACAGGACTGAATTACGAGCAGTACTTC. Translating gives CASGMTGLNYEQYF.

CDR3 residues: CASSRSSSGANVLTF. For the CDR3, the DNA is TGTGCCAGCAGTAGAAGTAGCTCTGGGGCCAACGTCCTGACTTTC. V and J are TRBV6-5 and TRBJ2-6; no firm D call. V lost 5 bases, J lost 0 bases, and 8 bases lay in between. The CDR3 contains 15 residues. Germline CDR1 is MNHEY and CDR2 is SVGAGI.

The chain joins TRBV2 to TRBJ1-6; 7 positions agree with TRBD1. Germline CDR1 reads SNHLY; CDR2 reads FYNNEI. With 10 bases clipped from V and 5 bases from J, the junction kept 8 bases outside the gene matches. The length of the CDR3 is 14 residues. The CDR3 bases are TGTGCCACCACACAGGGGCTTGATAATTCACCCCTCCACTTT. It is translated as CATTQGLDNSPLHF.

In nucleotides, the CDR3 is TGTGCCAGCAGTTTTAGGTCAGGTCTAAACTACGAGCAGTACTTC. Translation: CASSFRSGLNYEQYF. The rearrangement links TRBV28 to TRBJ2-7; no clear D. The CDR3 contains 15 residues. From germline, CDR1 is MDHEN and CDR2 SYDVKM. Trimming took 3 bases from V and 3 from J, leaving 15 bases between them.